This T cell receptor beta chain was identified during a study of blood T cell repertoires in COVID-19. At the level of the study: Collection of acute and convalescent COVID-19 samples took place in the United States, Italy and Spain.

In assigning cohorts, the study relied on participant-reported clinical history. The germline V gene encodes CDR1 MNHEY and CDR2 SVGAGI. V lost 2 bases, J lost 3 bases, and 4 bases stayed unmatched. The CDR3 consists of 15 residues. In the authors' methods: It was from reference gene primer amplification that nucleated cell counts were estimated. Measured with immunoSEQ multiplex PCR; TCRdb has only the in-frame clones, and not every one. The V and J calls and clone size come from that table; D and trimming were worked out from the DNA. Among fewer than 250,000 clones listed, about 90% were seen once.

The sequence came from a man aged 30 to 45 who had been exposed to COVID-19. What was sequenced was PBMCs or T cells enriched from blood (not recorded which). This chain links TRBV6-5 with TRBJ2-1, with 7 bases lining up with TRBD2. CDR3 DNA sequence: TGTGCCAGCAGTTACGGGGCTAGCGGCTACAATGAGCAGTTCTTC. Its protein product is CASSYGASGYNEQFF.